This T cell receptor beta chain was recovered during a study of blood T cell repertoires in COVID-19. In the study overall: T cells, B-cell-depleted T cells, or PBMCs provided the cDNA or gDNA that served as material.

TCRdb's copy holds only in-frame clones and misses some; the assay was immunoSEQ multiplex PCR. The repertoire holds around 100,000 clones, around nine tenths seen once, with about 4.6% in the top ten. The CDR3 totals 17 residues. Losses at the gene ends were 4 bases for V and 3 bases for J; bases not matched to a gene: 12. The germline CDR1 and CDR2 sequences are GTSNPN and SVGIG (reference sequence). The receptor comes from a human donor in a cohort sampled during active COVID-19. The sequenced material came from peripheral blood. The chain carries TRBV30 and TRBJ2-2; TRBD2 agrees at 9 bases. The CDR3 is CAWTTSSGKFYTGELFF. DNA of the CDR3: TGTGCCTGGACTACCTCTAGCGGGAAATTCTACACCGGGGAGCTGTTTTTT.